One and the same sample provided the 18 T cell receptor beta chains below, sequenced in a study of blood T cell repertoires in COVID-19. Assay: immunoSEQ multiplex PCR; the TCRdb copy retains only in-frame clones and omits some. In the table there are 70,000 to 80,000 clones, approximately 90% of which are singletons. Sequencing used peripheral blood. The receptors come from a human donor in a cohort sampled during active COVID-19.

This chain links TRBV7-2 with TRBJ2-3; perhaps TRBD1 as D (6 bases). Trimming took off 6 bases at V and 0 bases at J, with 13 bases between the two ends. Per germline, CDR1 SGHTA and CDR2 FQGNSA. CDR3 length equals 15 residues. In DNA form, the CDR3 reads TGTGCCAGCAGGCCCTCAGGGGTTAGCACAGATACGCAGTATTTT. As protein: CASRPSGVSTDTQYF. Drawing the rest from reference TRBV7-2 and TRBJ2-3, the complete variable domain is GAGVSQSPSNKVTEKGKDVELRCDPISGHTALYWYRQSLGQGLEFLIYFQGNSAPDKSGLPSDRFSAERTGGSVSTLTIQRTQQEDSAVYLCASRPSGVSTDTQYFGPGTRLTVL.

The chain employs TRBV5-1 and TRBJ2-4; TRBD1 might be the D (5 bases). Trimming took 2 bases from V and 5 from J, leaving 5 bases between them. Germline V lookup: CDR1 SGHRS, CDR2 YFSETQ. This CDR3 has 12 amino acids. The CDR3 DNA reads TGCGCCAGCAGCTTAGGGGAAAACATTCAGTACTTC. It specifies CASSLGENIQYF.

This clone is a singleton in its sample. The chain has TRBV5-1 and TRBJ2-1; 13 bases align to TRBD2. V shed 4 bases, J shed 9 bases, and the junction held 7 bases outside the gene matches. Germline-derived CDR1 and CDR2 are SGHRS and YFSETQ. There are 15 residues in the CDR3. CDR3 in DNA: TGCGCCAGCAGCGCCACTAGCGGGGGGGCCTTTGAGCAGTTCTTC. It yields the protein CASSATSGGAFEQFF.

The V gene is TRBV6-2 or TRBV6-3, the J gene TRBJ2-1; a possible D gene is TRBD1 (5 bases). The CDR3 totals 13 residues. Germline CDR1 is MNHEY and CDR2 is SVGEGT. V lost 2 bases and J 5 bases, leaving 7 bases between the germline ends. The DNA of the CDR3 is TGTGCCAGCAGTTACGGGGCAAACAATGAGCAGTTCTTC. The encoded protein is CASSYGANNEQFF.

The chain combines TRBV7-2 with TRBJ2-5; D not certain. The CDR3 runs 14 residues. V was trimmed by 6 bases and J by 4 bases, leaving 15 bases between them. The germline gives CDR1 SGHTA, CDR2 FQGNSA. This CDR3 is CASSSYTEPETQYF. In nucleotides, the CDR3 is TGTGCCAGCAGTTCGTACACGGAGCCAGAGACCCAGTACTTC.

CDR3 in amino acids: CAISESRLIGELFF. CDR3 bases: TGTGCCATCAGTGAGTCCAGGCTTATCGGGGAGCTGTTTTTT. V is TRBV10-3 and J is TRBJ2-2; D not certain. Trimming pared 0 bases from V and 7 bases from J, leaving 9 bases between. CDR3 length equals 14 residues. Germline-derived CDR1 and CDR2 are ENHRY and SYGVKD.

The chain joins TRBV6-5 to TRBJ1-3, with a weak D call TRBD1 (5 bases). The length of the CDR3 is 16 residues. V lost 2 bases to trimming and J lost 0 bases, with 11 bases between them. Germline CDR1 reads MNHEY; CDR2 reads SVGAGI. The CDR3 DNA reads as TGTGCCAGCAGTTACACGGGACTTACCTCTGGAAACACCATATATTTT. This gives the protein CASSYTGLTSGNTIYF.

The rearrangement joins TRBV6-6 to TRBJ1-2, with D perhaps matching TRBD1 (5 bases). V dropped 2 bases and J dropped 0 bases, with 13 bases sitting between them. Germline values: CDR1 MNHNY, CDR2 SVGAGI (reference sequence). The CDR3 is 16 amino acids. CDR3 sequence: CASSYEGRPPNYGYTF. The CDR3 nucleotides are TGTGCCAGCAGTTACGAGGGGAGGCCTCCTAACTATGGCTACACCTTC.

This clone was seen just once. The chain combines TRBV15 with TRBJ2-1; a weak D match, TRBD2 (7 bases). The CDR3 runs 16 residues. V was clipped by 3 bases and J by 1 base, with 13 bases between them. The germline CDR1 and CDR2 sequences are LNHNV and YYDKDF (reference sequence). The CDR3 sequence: CATSSRGGESYNEQFF. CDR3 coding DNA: TGTGCCACCAGCAGTAGGGGGGGGGAATCCTACAATGAGCAGTTCTTC.

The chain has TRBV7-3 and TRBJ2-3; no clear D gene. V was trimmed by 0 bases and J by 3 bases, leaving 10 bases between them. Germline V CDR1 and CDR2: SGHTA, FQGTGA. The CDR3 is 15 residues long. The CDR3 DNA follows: TGTGCCAGCAGCTTAACTTATTTACTTACAGATACGCAGTATTTT. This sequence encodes CASSLTYLLTDTQYF.

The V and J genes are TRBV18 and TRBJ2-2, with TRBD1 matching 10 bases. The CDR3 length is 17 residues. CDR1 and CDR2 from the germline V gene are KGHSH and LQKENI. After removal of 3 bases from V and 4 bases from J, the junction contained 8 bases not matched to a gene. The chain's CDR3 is CASSPQAGTGVTGELFF. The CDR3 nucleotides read TGTGCCAGCTCACCTCAAGCCGGGACAGGGGTCACCGGGGAGCTGTTTTTT.

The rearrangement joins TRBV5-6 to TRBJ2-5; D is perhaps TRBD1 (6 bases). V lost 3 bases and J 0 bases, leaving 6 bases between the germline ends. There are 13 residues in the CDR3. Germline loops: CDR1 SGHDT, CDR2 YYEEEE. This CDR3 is CASSWDNQETQYF. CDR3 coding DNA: TGTGCCAGCAGCTGGGACAACCAAGAGACCCAGTACTTC. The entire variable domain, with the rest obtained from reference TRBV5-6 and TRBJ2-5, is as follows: DAGVTQSPTHLIKTRGQQVTLRCSPKSGHDTVSWYQQALGQGPQFIFQYYEEEERQRGNFPDRFSGHQFPNYSSELNVNALLLGDSALYLCASSWDNQETQYFGPGTRLLVL.

The CDR3 DNA sequence: TGTGCCAGCAGCCGGTCAGAGGTCAACGAGCAGTACTTC. As protein: CASSRSEVNEQYF. The chain couples TRBV3-1 (or the pseudogene TRBV3-2) to TRBJ2-7; no reliable D call. In germline, CDR1 is LGHDT, CDR2 YNNKEL (reference sequence). The CDR3 consists of 13 residues. Trimming left V 4 bases short and J 5 bases short, with 12 bases between.

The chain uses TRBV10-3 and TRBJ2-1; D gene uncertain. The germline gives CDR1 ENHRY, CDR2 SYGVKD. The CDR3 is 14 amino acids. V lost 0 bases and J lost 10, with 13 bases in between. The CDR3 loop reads CAISESQVSGEQFF. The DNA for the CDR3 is TGTGCCATCAGTGAGTCCCAGGTGTCAGGAGAGCAGTTCTTC.

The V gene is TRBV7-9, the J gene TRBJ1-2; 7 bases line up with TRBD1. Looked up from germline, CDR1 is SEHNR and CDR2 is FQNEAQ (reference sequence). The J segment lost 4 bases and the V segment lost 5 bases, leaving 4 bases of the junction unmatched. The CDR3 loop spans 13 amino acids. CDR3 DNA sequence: TGTGCCAGCAGCCTTTGGGACAGCTATGGCTACACCTTC. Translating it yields CASSLWDSYGYTF.

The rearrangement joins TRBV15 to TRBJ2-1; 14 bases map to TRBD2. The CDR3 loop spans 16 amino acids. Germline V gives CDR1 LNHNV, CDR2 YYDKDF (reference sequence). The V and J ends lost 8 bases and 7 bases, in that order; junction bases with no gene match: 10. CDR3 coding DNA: TGTGCCACCCGCCGACTAGCGGGGGGGCCGATAAATGAGCAGTTCTTC. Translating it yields CATRRLAGGPINEQFF.

CDR3 residues: CARRNDRGPVYTF. The CDR3 DNA follows: TGTGCCAGGAGGAATGACAGGGGGCCCGTCTACACCTTC. The chain recombines TRBV2 with TRBJ1-2, with TRBD1 matching over 10 bases. The germline V gene encodes CDR1 SNHLY and CDR2 FYNNEI. Losses at the gene ends were 9 bases for V and 10 bases for J; bases not matched to a gene: 11. CDR3 length: 13 residues.

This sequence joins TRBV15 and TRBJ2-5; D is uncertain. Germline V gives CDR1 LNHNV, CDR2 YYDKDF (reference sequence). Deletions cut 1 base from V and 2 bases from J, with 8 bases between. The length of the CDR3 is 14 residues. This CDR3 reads CATSRGQEQETQYF. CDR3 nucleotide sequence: TGTGCCACCAGCAGAGGGCAGGAACAAGAGACCCAGTACTTC.